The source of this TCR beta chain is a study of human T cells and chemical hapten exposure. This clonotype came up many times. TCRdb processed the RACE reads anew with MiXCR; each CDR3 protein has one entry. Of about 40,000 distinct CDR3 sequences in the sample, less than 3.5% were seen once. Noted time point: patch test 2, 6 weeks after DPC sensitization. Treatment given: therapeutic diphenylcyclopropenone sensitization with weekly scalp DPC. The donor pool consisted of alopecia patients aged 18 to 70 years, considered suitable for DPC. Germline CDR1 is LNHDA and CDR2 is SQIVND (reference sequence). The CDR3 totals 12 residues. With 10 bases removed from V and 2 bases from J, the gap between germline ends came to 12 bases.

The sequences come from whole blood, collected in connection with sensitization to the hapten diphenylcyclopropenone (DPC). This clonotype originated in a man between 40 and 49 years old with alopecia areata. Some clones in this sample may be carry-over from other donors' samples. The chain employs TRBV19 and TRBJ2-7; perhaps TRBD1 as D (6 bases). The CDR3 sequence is CAIPGHPYEQYF. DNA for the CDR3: TGTGCCATCCCGGGACACCCCTACGAGCAGTACTTC.